The TCR beta chain under discussion was sequenced for a study of blood T cell repertoires in COVID-19. On the study more broadly: Some COVID-19 samples were acute and others convalescent; all came from the United States, Italy and Spain. From T cells, B-cell-depleted T cells, or PBMCs came the material, which was cDNA or gDNA.

How the authors handled the data: Cell counts per sample came from amplifying reference gene primers. TCRdb keeps only in-frame clones here, not all; method: immunoSEQ multiplex PCR. The V and J calls and clone size are taken from that table; D and trimming were inferred from the DNA. Counted here are a few hundred thousand clones, roughly 80% occurring once; the ten biggest clones make up less than 3.5%. This CDR3 has 16 amino acids. Germline CDR1 reads GTSNPN; CDR2 reads SVGIG (reference sequence). V was pared by 7 bases and J by 0 bases, with 8 bases of the junction left unmatched. The V and J genes are TRBV30 and TRBJ2-1; TRBD2 agrees at 11 bases. Material for sequencing was peripheral blood. The TCR was taken from a woman under 30 with acute or convalescent COVID-19. CDR3 loop: CASLAGDLSSYNEQFF. In DNA, the CDR3 is TGTGCCTCACTAGCGGGAGACCTCAGCTCCTACAATGAGCAGTTCTTC. Based on the CDR3 plus reference TRBV30 and TRBJ2-1, the full variable domain is SQTIHQWPATLVQPVGSPLSLECTVEGTSNPNLYWYRQAAGRGLQLLFYSVGIGQISSEVPQNLSASRPQDRQFILSSKKLLLSDSGFYLCASLAGDLSSYNEQFFGPGTRLTVL.